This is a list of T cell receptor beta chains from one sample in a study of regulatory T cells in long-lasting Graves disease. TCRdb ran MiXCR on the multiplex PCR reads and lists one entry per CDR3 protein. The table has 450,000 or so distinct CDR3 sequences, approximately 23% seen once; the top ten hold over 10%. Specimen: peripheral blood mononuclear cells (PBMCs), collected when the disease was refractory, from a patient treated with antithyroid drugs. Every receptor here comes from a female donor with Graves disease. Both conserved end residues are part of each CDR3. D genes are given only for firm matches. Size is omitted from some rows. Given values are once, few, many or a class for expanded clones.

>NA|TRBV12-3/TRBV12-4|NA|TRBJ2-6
TGTGCCAGCAGTTTATACAACTCTGGGGCCAACGTCCTGACTTTC
CASSLYNSGANVLTF
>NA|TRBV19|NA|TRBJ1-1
TGTGCCAGTAGTATAGGGGCCCACCCAACGAACACTGAAGCTTTCTTT
CASSIGAHPTNTEAFF
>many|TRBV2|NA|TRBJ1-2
TGTGCCAGCACCATCCCGTTTACTAACTATGGCTACACCTTC
CASTIPFTNYGYTF
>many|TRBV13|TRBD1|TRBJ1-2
TGTGCCAGCAGCTTCTCCCCCTTCCGGGACAGGACCGGCTACACCTTC
CASSFSPFRDRTGYTF
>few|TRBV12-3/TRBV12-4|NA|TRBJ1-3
TGTGCCAGCAGTGCGGACAGCTTCCACTCTGGAAACACCATATATTTT
CASSADSFHSGNTIYF
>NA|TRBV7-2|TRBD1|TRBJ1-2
TGTGCCAGCAGCTTAGCGGGGACAGCCGTAGACTATGGCTACACCTTC
CASSLAGTAVDYGYTF
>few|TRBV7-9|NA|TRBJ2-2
TGTGCCAGCAGGCCAAGGCGGACCCGATTGTCCCCACTCCCCACCGGGGAGCTGTTTTTT
CASRPRRTRLSPLPTGELFF
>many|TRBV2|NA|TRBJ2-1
TGTGCCAGCAGTGAGAGAGCTAGCTCCTACAATGAGCAGTTCTTC
CASSERASSYNEQFF
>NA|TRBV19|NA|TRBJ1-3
TGTGCCAGTACCCTCTTATCCTCTGGAAACACCATATATTTT
CASTLLSSGNTIYF
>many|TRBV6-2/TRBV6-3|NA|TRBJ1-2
TGTGCCAGCAGTTACTCCCGCAGCTCTAGAGGTGGCTACACCTTC
CASSYSRSSRGGYTF
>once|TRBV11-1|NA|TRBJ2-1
TGTGCCAGCAGCTTCTCAGGATCTTTCTCCTACAATGAGCAGTTCTTC
CASSFSGSFSYNEQFF
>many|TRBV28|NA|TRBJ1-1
TGTGCCAGCAGTCCCCCGCTGTTGGGAGCTTTCTTT
CASSPPLLGAFF
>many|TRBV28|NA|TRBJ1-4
TGTGCCAGCAGGGGAGTGGTGGGAAGGGAAAAACTGTTTTTT
CASRGVVGREKLFF
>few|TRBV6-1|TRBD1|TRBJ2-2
TGTGCCAGCAGTCCCTACAGGGGGTCAACCGGGGAGCTGTTTTTT
CASSPYRGSTGELFF
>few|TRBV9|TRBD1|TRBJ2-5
TGTGCCAGCAGCGTACGGCAGGGGGAACAGGAGACCCAGTACTTC
CASSVRQGEQETQYF
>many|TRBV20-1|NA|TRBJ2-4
TGCAGTGCTAGAGATTCGGGGGAATCTCGTAACATTCAGTACTTC
CSARDSGESRNIQYF
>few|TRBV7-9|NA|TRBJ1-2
TGTGCCAGCGAGGGCATAAACTATGGCTACACCTTC
CASEGINYGYTF
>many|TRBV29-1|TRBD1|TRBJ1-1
TGCAGCGTTAGAGAACAGGGGTCTGAAGCTTTCTTT
CSVREQGSEAFF
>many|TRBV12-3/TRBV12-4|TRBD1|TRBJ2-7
TGTGCCAGCAGGGGACAGGGGGACGAGCAGTACTTC
CASRGQGDEQYF
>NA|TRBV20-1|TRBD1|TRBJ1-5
TGCAGTGCTAGAAATCCATGGGGGGCAGGGGGTTCAAAGAATCAGCCCCAGCATTTT
CSARNPWGAGGSKNQPQHF
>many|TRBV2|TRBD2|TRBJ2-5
TGTGCCAGCAGTCCGACTAGCGGGAGTGGCAAGACCCAGTACTTC
CASSPTSGSGKTQYF
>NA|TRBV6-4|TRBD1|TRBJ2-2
TGTGCCAGGGATTCCCCCCCGGGACAGGGGAACACCGGGGAGCTGTTTTTT
CARDSPPGQGNTGELFF
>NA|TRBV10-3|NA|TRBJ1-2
TGTGCCATCAACGATTGGACAGTTGACTATGGCTACACCTTC
CAINDWTVDYGYTF
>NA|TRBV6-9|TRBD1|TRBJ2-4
TGTGCCAGCAGTTACTTACCTGGGCAGGGGGCTGACATTCAGTACTTC
CASSYLPGQGADIQYF
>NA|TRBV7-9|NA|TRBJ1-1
TGTGCCAGCAGTGGGACACGGCGAGACACTGAAGCTTTCTTT
CASSGTRRDTEAFF
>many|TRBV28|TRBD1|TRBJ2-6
TGTGCCAGCAGTTTGGGACAGGGGGTTGGAAGGTCTGGGGCCAACGTCCTGACTTTC
CASSLGQGVGRSGANVLTF
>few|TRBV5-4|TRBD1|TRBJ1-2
TGTGCCAGCAGCCACCCGACAGGGAACTATGGCTACACCTTC
CASSHPTGNYGYTF
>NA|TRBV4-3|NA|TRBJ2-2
TGCGCCAGCAGCCAGGGGGTCAGGGGGGCCGGGGAGCTGTTTTTT
CASSQGVRGAGELFF
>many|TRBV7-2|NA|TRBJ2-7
TGTGCCAGCAGCGCAGGACTACCCCCCTACGAGCAGTACTTC
CASSAGLPPYEQYF
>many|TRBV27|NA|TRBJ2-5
TGTGCCAGCAGCCCGACGGAAGAGACCCAGTACTTC
CASSPTEETQYF
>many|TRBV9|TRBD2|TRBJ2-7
TGTGCCAGCAGCCCCACTAGCGCCTCCTACGAGCAGTACTTC
CASSPTSASYEQYF
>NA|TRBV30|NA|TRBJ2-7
TGTGCCTGGAGTAGATACAGGGACGAGCAGTACTTC
CAWSRYRDEQYF
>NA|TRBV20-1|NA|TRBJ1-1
TGCAGTGCTAGATTCCGACCGAGCGCTGAAGCTTTCTTT
CSARFRPSAEAFF
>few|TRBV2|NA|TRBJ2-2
TGTGCCAGCAGTGAAAAACTGAACACCGGGGAGCTGTTTTTT
CASSEKLNTGELFF
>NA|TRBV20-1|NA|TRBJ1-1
TGCAGTGCTACCCTTAACACTGAAGCTCTCTTT
CSATLNTEALF
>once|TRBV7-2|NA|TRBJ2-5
TGTGCCAGCGGCTCGGCGGGGAGACAAGAGACCCAGTACTTC
CASGSAGRQETQYF
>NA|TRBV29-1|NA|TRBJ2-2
TGCAGCGTTGAATACACCGGGGAGCTGTTTTTT
CSVEYTGELFF
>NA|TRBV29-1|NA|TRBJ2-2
TGCAGCGTTGAAAGGGCGGACAGTATCGGGGAGCTGCTTTTT
CSVERADSIGELLF
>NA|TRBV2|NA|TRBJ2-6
TGTGCCAGCAGTTCTGAATCGTCTCAGTCTGGGGCCAACGTCCTGACTTTC
CASSSESSQSGANVLTF
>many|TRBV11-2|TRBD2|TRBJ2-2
TGTGCCAGCAGCTTAATGCTAGCGGGGGACGGGGAGCTGTTTTTT
CASSLMLAGDGELFF
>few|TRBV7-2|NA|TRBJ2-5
TGTGCCAGCAGTACCGGACTCTACCTCAATCCAGAGACCCAGTACTTC
CASSTGLYLNPETQYF
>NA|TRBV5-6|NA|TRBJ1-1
TGTGCCAGCAGCTCCTTCACAGGGAACACTGAAGCTTTCTTT
CASSSFTGNTEAFF
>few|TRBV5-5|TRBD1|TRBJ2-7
TGTGCCAGCAGCCGGACAGGTTTTGAGGAGCAGTACTTC
CASSRTGFEEQYF